The 21 T cell receptor beta chains below all came from one sample that was sequenced in a study of siplizumab effects on memory and regulatory T cells (dated 2019 in TCRdb). Cells from the mixed lymphocyte reactions were cocultured for 5 to 7 days at 37 degrees C. These receptors have no identified antigens. Preparation of the library involved the immunoSEQ multiplex PCR assay. TCRdb provides this immuneACCESS table in a form limited to in-frame rearrangements. Some clones are lacking; in checked studies, under half of them reflect an unresolved V gene, and why the rest are absent is not known. The sample has about 14,000 clones on record, approximately 49% of them singletons. The ten top clones hold roughly 9.5% of the sample. Sequenced material: CFSE-low (dividing) CD4+ T cells sorted from an allogeneic mixed lymphocyte reaction. These receptors came from a human donor in good health; the cells came from an allogeneic mixed lymphocyte reaction.

The chain employs TRBV18 and TRBJ1-1; TRBD1 might be the D (5 bases). V was shortened by 1 base and J by 6 bases, with 9 bases between the two germline ends. The CDR3 sequence is 13 residues long. Germline-derived CDR1 and CDR2 are KGHSH and LQKENI. Here the CDR3 reads CASSPLLGAEAFF. CDR3 bases: TGTGCCAGCTCACCACTTCTGGGGGCTGAAGCTTTCTTT.

This rearrangement joins TRBV7-9 to TRBJ2-3; the match to TRBD2 covers 7 bases. Germline-derived CDR1 and CDR2 are SEHNR and FQNEAQ (reference sequence). The V segment lost 1 base and the J segment 2 bases; nucleotides outside the gene matches: 9. The CDR3 length is 17 residues. CDR3 residues: CASSLVGGRVPTDTQYF. CDR3 DNA: TGTGCCAGCAGCTTAGTGGGCGGGAGAGTTCCCACAGATACGCAGTATTTT. Drawing the rest from reference TRBV7-9 and TRBJ2-3, the complete variable domain is DTGVSQNPRHKITKRGQNVTFRCDPISEHNRLYWYRQTLGQGPEFLTYFQNEAQLEKSRLLSDRFSAERPKGSFSTLEIQRTEQGDSAMYLCASSLVGGRVPTDTQYFGPGTRLTVL.

The chain's CDR3 is CASSLLNTDTQYF. The CDR3 DNA is TGTGCCAGCAGCTTACTAAACACAGATACGCAGTATTTT. The gene calls are TRBV7-2 and TRBJ2-3; D not resolved. Germline lookup yields CDR1 SGHTA and CDR2 FQGNSA. The CDR3 consists of 13 residues. V gave up 2 bases and J gave up 2 bases, with 5 bases separating them.

The rearrangement links TRBV5-1 to TRBJ2-2; weak D call: TRBD1 (5 bases). Trimming left V 3 bases short and J 1 base short, with 7 bases between. The germline CDR1 and CDR2 sequences are SGHRS and YFSETQ. The CDR3 is 14 amino acids. The CDR3 reads CASSSTGNTGELFF. Written as DNA, the CDR3 is TGCGCCAGCAGCTCCACAGGGAACACCGGGGAGCTGTTTTTT.

This clone appeared a few times. The gene calls are TRBV9 and TRBJ2-3; the match to TRBD2 covers 11 bases. The trim removed 3 bases at V and 4 bases at J, leaving 7 bases unmatched. The CDR3 runs to 16 residues. Germline lookup yields CDR1 SGDLS and CDR2 YYNGEE. The CDR3 loop is CASSGVRLAGPDTQYF. CDR3 in DNA: TGTGCCAGCAGCGGGGTGCGACTAGCGGGGCCAGATACGCAGTATTTT.

The J gene is TRBJ1-4, the V gene TRBV2, with D possibly TRBD1 on 6 matching bases. Germline V gives CDR1 SNHLY, CDR2 FYNNEI. The CDR3 sequence is 14 residues long. Trimming removed 2 bases from V and 8 bases from J, with 12 bases in between. The CDR3, as DNA: TGTGCCAGCAGTGAACCCAGGGGCGGCGAAAAACTGTTTTTT. Translation gives CASSEPRGGEKLFF.

As DNA, the CDR3 is TGTGCCAGCAGCGTGACCTCTGGAAACACCATATATTTT. Translation gives CASSVTSGNTIYF. This chain joins TRBV9 and TRBJ1-3; D ambiguous. The CDR3 sequence is 13 residues long. Germline CDR1 is SGDLS and CDR2 is YYNGEE. V shed 2 bases and J shed 0 bases, with 3 bases lying between them.

The sample holds a few counts of this clone. This sequence joins TRBV25-1 and TRBJ2-5; tentatively, D is TRBD2 (6 bases). V was clipped by 6 bases and J by 3 bases, with 17 bases between them. Germline CDR1 and CDR2: MGHDK and SYGVNS. The CDR3 totals 15 residues. CDR3 coding DNA: TGTGCCAGCAGCGGGGCGGGGCTCCGAAAAGAGACCCAGTACTTC. Protein: CASSGAGLRKETQYF. The full variable domain, in which reference TRBV25-1 and TRBJ2-5 provide the parts outside the CDR3, is EADIYQTPRYLVIGTGKKITLECSQTMGHDKMYWYQQDPGMELHLIHYSYGVNSTEKGDLSSESTVSRIRTEHFPLTLESARPSHTSQYLCASSGAGLRKETQYFGPGTRLLVL.

The chain couples TRBV30 to TRBJ1-2, with a tentative D call TRBD1 (5 bases). Germline assignment: CDR1 GTSNPN and CDR2 SVGIG (reference sequence). This CDR3 spans 12 amino acids. V shed 1 base and J shed 8 bases, with 11 bases lying between them. CDR3 coding DNA: TGTGCCTGGAGTGATAGGGGCTTCGGCTACACCTTC. It encodes CAWSDRGFGYTF.

Concerning this clone: The junction shows a germline mismatch at one end, possibly a read error. The gene calls are TRBV7-7 and TRBJ2-7, with 8 bases that match TRBD1. There are 13 residues in the CDR3. Looked up from germline, CDR1 is SSHAT and CDR2 is FNYEAQ (reference sequence). CDR3 sequence: CASSRGTGYEQYF. The CDR3 region has the DNA TGTGCTAGCAGCCGAGGGACAGGCTACGAGCAGTACTTC.

The chain is built from TRBV5-5 and TRBJ2-1; D remains unclear. The V gene lost 2 bases and the J gene lost 0 bases, with 15 bases spanning the gap. This CDR3 contains 17 residues. Germline V gene lookup returns CDR1 SGHKS and CDR2 YYEKEE (reference sequence). In DNA, the CDR3 is TGTGCCAGCAGCTTAATGCCCAAGGGAAGCTCCTACAATGAGCAGTTCTTC. It codes for CASSLMPKGSSYNEQFF.

This clone showed up just a few times. The genes are TRBV5-1 and TRBJ2-2; D may be TRBD1 or TRBD2 (5 bases each). Germline V gives CDR1 SGHRS, CDR2 YFSETQ. The CDR3 runs to 15 residues. V gave up 1 base and J gave up 7 bases, with 14 bases separating them. CDR3 nucleotides: TGCGCCAGCAGCTTGTTGCCCAGGGAGAGCGGGGAGCTGTTTTTT. Its protein is CASSLLPRESGELFF.

The chain links TRBV19 to TRBJ1-1; maybe TRBD1 (6 bases). The CDR3 runs 16 residues. V was cut by 6 bases and J by 0 bases, with 17 bases left in between. The germline CDR1 and CDR2 sequences are LNHDA and SQIVND (reference sequence). CDR3 protein: CASSPRPGTLNTEAFF. CDR3 bases: TGTGCCAGTAGCCCAAGACCCGGGACACTGAACACTGAAGCTTTCTTT.

This sequence joins TRBV7-8 and TRBJ1-2, with unresolved D. CDR3 size: 12 residues. CDR1 is SGHVS and CDR2 is FQNEAQ in the germline V gene. V was shortened by 5 bases and J by 2 bases, with 6 bases between the two germline ends. In nucleotides, the CDR3 is TGTGCCAGCAGCCAGGCAAACTATGGCTACACCTTC. Translating gives CASSQANYGYTF. The variable domain in full, with the rest retrieved from reference TRBV7-8 and TRBJ1-2, is GAGVSQSPRYKVAKRGQDVALRCDPISGHVSLFWYQQALGQGPEFLTYFQNEAQLDKSGLPSDRFFAERPEGSVSTLKIQRTQQEDSAVYLCASSQANYGYTFGSGTRLTVV.

A few counts support this clone. The V gene is TRBV9, the J gene TRBJ2-3; D remains ambiguous. This CDR3 has 14 residues. Germline V CDR1 and CDR2: SGDLS, YYNGEE. V lost 2 bases and J lost 2, with 9 bases in between. The chain's CDR3 is CASSVHGNTDTQYF. In DNA form, the CDR3 reads TGTGCCAGCAGCGTTCACGGAAACACAGATACGCAGTATTTT.

This clone was counted a single time. The rearrangement uses TRBV5-5 and TRBJ1-5, with unresolved D. Germline CDR1 reads SGHKS; CDR2 reads YYEKEE (reference sequence). Deletions cut 0 bases from V and 5 bases from J, with 9 bases between. The CDR3 has 14 residues. This CDR3 is CASSLGRADQPQHF. CDR3 nucleotides: TGTGCCAGCAGCTTGGGAAGGGCGGATCAGCCCCAGCATTTT. Variable domain in full (rest from reference TRBV5-5 and TRBJ1-5): DAGVTQSPTHLIKTRGQQVTLRCSPISGHKSVSWYQQVLGQGPQFIFQYYEKEERGRGNFPDRFSARQFPNYSSELNVNALLLGDSALYLCASSLGRADQPQHFGDGTRLSIL.

This clone came up once. The V and J genes are TRBV7-9 and TRBJ2-5; 8 nucleotides match TRBD2. The CDR3 is 16 amino acids. J lost 6 bases, V lost 0 bases, and 9 bases had no gene match. Germline CDR1 SEHNR, CDR2 FQNEAQ (reference sequence). This chain's CDR3 is CASSLAARGGPQTQYF. In DNA form, the CDR3 reads TGTGCCAGCAGCTTAGCGGCACGGGGGGGCCCTCAGACCCAGTACTTC.

This clone was detected only once. The chain combines TRBV7-2 with TRBJ2-7; the match to TRBD2 covers 8 bases. The germline V gene has CDR1 SGHTA and CDR2 FQGNSA. This CDR3 is built from 15 residues. With V trimmed by 1 base and J by 6 bases, 8 bases remained unmatched. The CDR3 reads CASSLGGSGMGEQYF. As DNA, the CDR3 is TGTGCCAGCAGCTTAGGCGGTAGCGGGATGGGCGAGCAGTACTTC.

In DNA, the CDR3 is TGTGCCTGGAGTCGCGCGGACACAGATACGCAGTATTTT. Its protein is CAWSRADTDTQYF. The chain carries TRBV30 and TRBJ2-3; no reliable D call. CDR1 is GTSNPN and CDR2 is SVGIG in the germline V gene (reference sequence). The CDR3 totals 13 residues. V lost 2 bases, J lost 2 bases, and 8 bases lay in between.

The chain links TRBV6-6 to TRBJ1-2, with TRBD1 matching over 8 bases. The V and J ends lost 9 bases and 4 bases, in that order; junction bases with no gene match: 13. The germline V gene has CDR1 MNHNY and CDR2 SVGAGI (reference sequence). CDR3 length equals 15 residues. The CDR3 nucleotides are TGTGCCAGTTCGATAACGGGACAGGCCTCCTATGGCTACACCTTC. Translation: CASSITGQASYGYTF.

The chain carries TRBV6-7 and TRBJ2-1; 10 nucleotides align to TRBD1. TRBV6-7 is reported as an ORF; its role is uncertain. CDR3 length equals 15 residues. Trimming removed 5 bases from V and 4 bases from J; junction bases left unmatched: 5. The CDR3 bases are TGTGCCAGCAGTGGGCCGGACAGGGGGTACAATGAGCAGTTCTTC. Translating gives CASSGPDRGYNEQFF.